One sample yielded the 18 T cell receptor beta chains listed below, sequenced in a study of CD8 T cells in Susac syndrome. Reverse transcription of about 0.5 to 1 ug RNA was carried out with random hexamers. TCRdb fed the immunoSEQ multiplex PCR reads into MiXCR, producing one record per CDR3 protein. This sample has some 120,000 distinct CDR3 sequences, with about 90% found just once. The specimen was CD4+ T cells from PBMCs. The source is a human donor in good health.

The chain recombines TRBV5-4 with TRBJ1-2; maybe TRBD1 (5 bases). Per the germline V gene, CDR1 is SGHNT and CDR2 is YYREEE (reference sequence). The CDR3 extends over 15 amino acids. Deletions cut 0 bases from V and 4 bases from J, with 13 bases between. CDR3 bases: TGTGCCAGCAGCTTGGCCGACAGAATAATCTATGGCTACACCTTC. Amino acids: CASSLADRIIYGYTF.

As DNA, the CDR3 is TGTGCTAGTGGTTTGTCAGCCTTTCAGCCCCAGCATTTT. Translation gives CASGLSAFQPQHF. This chain connects TRBV12-5 to TRBJ1-5, with D unresolved. From germline, CDR1 is LGHNT and CDR2 FRNRAP. Trimming left V 2 bases short and J 6 bases short, with 8 bases between. The CDR3 sequence is 13 residues long.

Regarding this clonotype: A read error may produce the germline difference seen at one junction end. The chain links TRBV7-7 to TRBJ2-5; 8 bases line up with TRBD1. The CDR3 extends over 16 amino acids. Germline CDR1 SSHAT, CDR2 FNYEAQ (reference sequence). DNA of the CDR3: TGTGCTAGCAGCTCTACAATAGGACAGGGACGAGAGACCCAGTACTTC. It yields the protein CASSSTIGQGRETQYF. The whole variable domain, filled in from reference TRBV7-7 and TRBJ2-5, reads GAGVSQSPRYKVTKRGQDVTLRCDPISSHATLYWYQQALGQGPEFLTYFNYEAQPDKSGLPSDRFSAERPEGSISTLTIQRTEQRDSAMYRCASSSTIGQGRETQYFGPGTRLLVL.

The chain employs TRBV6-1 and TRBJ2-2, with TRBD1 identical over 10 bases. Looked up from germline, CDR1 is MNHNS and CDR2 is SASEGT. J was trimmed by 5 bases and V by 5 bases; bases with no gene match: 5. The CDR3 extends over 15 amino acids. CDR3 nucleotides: TGTGCCAGCAGTTCGACAGGGGGCGTAACCGGGGAGCTGTTTTTT. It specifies CASSSTGGVTGELFF.

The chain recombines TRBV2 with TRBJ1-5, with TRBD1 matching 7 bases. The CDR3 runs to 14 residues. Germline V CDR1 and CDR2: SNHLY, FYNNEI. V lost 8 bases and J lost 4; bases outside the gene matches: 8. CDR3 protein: CASDEQGPNQPQHF. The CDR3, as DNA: TGTGCCAGCGACGAACAGGGGCCTAATCAGCCCCAGCATTTT.

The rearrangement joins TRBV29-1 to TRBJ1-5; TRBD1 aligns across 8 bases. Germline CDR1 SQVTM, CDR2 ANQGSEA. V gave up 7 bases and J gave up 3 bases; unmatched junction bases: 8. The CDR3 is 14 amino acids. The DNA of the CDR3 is TGCAGCGCCTCCCCAGGGGGCGTCAATCAGCCCCAGCATTTT. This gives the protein CSASPGGVNQPQHF.

CDR3 loop: CASSYYRNEQFF. CDR3 DNA: TGTGCCAGCAGTTACTACAGGAATGAGCAGTTCTTC. The chain recombines TRBV6-2 or TRBV6-3 with TRBJ2-1, with D tentatively TRBD1 (5 bases). Per germline, CDR1 MNHEY and CDR2 SVGEGT. CDR3 length equals 12 residues. V lost 1 base and J lost 7, with 5 bases in between.

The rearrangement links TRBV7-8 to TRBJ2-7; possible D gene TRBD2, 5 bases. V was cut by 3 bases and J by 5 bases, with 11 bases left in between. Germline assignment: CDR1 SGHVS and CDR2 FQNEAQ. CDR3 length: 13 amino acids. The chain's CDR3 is CASSFGLGDEQYF. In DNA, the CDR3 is TGTGCCAGCAGCTTCGGACTTGGGGACGAGCAGTACTTC.

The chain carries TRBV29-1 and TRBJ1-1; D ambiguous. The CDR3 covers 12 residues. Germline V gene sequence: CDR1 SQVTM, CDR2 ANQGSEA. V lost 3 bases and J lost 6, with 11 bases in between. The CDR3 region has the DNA TGCAGCGTTGATCTAGCCGGGGCTGAAGCTTTCTTT. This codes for CSVDLAGAEAFF. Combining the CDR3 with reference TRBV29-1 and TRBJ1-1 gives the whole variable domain SAVISQKPSRDICQRGTSLTIQCQVDSQVTMMFWYRQQPGQSLTLIATANQGSEATYESGFVIDKFPISRPNLTFSTLTVSNMSPEDSSIYLCSVDLAGAEAFFGQGTRLTVV.

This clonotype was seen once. CDR3 nucleotides: TGTGCCAGCAGCCCACCGGGACGGCACTATGGCTACACCTTC. As protein: CASSPPGRHYGYTF. The chain has TRBV14 and TRBJ1-2; perhaps TRBD1 as D (5 bases). This CDR3 comprises 14 residues. Germline CDR1 and CDR2: SGHDN and FVKESK. Trimming shortened V by 4 bases and J by 3 bases, and 12 bases separated the two germline ends.

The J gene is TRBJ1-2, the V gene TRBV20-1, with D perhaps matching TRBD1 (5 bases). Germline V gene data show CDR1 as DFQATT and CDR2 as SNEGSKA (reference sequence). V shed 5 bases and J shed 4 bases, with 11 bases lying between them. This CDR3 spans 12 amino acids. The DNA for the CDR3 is TGCAGTGCTCCTCTGGGGACCTATGGCTACACCTTC. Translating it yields CSAPLGTYGYTF.

The CDR3 sequence: CASSPGTVASGELFF. The DNA for the CDR3 is TGTGCCAGCAGCCCCGGGACAGTAGCGTCCGGGGAGCTGTTTTTT. This chain connects TRBV7-3 to TRBJ2-2, with 7 nucleotides matching TRBD1. CDR1 is SGHTA, CDR2 FQGTGA, per germline. The ends lost 5 bases at V and 6 bases at J; junction bases unmatched: 9. This CDR3 has 15 residues.

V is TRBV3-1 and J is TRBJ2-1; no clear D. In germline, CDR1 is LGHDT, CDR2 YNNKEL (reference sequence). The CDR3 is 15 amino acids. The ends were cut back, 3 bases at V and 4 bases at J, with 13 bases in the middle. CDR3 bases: TGTGCCAGCAGCCAGGTACTCAGGAATTACAATGAGCAGTTCTTC. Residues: CASSQVLRNYNEQFF.

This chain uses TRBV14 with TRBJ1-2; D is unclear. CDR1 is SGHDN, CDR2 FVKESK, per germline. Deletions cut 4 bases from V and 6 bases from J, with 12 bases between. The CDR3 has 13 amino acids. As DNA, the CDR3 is TGTGCCAGCAGCCCTCTCGCTCGGGATGGCTACACCTTC. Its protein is CASSPLARDGYTF.

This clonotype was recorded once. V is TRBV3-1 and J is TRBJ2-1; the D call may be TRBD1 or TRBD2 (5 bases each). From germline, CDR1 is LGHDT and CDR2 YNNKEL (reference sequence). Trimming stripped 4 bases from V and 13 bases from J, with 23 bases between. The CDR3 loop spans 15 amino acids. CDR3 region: CASSRRGILGGHQFF. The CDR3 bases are TGTGCCAGCAGCCGAAGGGGCATACTAGGCGGACATCAGTTCTTC.

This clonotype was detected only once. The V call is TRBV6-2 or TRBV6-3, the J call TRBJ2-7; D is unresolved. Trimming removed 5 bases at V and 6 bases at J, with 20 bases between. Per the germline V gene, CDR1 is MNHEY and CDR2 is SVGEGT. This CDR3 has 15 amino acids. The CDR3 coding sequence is TGTGCCAGCAGTACTCCTCGTTCCGGACCGGGCGAGCAGTACTTC. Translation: CASSTPRSGPGEQYF.

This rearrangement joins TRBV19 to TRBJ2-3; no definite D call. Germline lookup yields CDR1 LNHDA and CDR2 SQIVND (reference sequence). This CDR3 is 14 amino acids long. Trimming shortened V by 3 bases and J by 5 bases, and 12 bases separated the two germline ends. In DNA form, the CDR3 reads TGTGCCAGTAGTATGGCACGCCGAGGAGATACGCAGTATTTT. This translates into CASSMARRGDTQYF. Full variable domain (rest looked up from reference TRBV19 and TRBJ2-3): DGGITQSPKYLFRKEGQNVTLSCEQNLNHDAMYWYRQDPGQGLRLIYYSQIVNDFQKGDIAEGYSVSREKKESFPLTVTSAQKNPTAFYLCASSMARRGDTQYFGPGTRLTVL.

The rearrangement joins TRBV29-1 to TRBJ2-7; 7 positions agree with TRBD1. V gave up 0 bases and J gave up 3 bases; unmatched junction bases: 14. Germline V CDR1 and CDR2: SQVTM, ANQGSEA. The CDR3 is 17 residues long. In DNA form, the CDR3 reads TGCAGCGTTGAAGAAACTATGGACGGGGACAGAATCTACGAGCAGTACTTC. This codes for CSVEETMDGDRIYEQYF.